This TCR beta chain derives from a study of shared clonotypes between healthy human individuals. From germline, CDR1 is MGHDK and CDR2 SYGVNS. This CDR3 comprises 14 residues. Trimming removed 10 bases at V and 1 base at J, with 11 bases between. General study points: Estimated clonotype richness was generally higher in naive than memory subsets. Only blood samples were collected, and tissue repertoires likely differ.

CD45RO-negative cells were positively selected for CCR7, leaving out terminally differentiated effector memory CD45RA+ cells. Donors included only healthy HIV-negative adults lacking recent acute infections or vaccinations. Data came from immunoSEQ multiplex PCR; TCRdb stores just in-frame clones and leaves some out. The sample records about 2.1 million clones, roughly 93% being singletons. Only one count was recorded for this clone. Its matching antigen is unknown. The sequenced sample was naive CD8+ T cells from PBMCs. This TCR derives from a man younger than 30 in good health. Some clones in this sample may be carry-over from other donors' samples. The chain combines TRBV25-1 with TRBJ2-6, with D tentatively TRBD1 (5 bases). CDR3 bases: TGTGCCACCCGCCAGGGATCTGGGGCCAACGTCCTGACTTTC. Its protein product is CATRQGSGANVLTF.